This entry lists 14 T cell receptor beta chains sequenced from one sample in a study of beta chain features in type 1 diabetes. The study reverse transcribed the entire isolated RNA, so it sequenced expressed TCRB transcripts. Sequencing was performed with immunoSEQ multiplex PCR; in TCRdb, only in-frame clones are kept and a portion is missing. This table holds 680,000 or so clones, 15% to 18% found once. Sequencing used naive CD4+ T cells from blood. The receptors stem from a man between 18 and 35 years old in good health.

This clone has only a few counts. The rearrangement uses TRBV5-4 and TRBJ1-6; a weak D match, TRBD1 (6 bases). The germline CDR1 and CDR2 sequences are SGHNT and YYREEE (reference sequence). V lost 2 bases to trimming and J lost 6 bases, with 12 bases between them. CDR3 length equals 15 residues. The DNA for the CDR3 is TGTGCCAGCAGCTTACTCCAGGGGCGTAATTCACCCCTCCACTTT. Protein product: CASSLLQGRNSPLHF.

This sequence joins TRBV11-2 and TRBJ2-7; the D gene is possibly TRBD2 (6 bases). Germline CDR1 is SGHAT and CDR2 is FQNNGV. V dropped 3 bases and J dropped 2 bases, with 17 bases sitting between them. There are 16 residues in the CDR3. CDR3 nucleotide sequence: TGTGCCAGCAGCTTCGGTCTCGGGACTTCTACCTACGAGCAGTACTTC. Protein: CASSFGLGTSTYEQYF. The full variable domain, completed using reference TRBV11-2 and TRBJ2-7, is EAGVAQSPRYKIIEKRQSVAFWCNPISGHATLYWYQQILGQGPKLLIQFQNNGVVDDSQLPKDRFSAERLKGVDSTLKIQPAKLEDSAVYLCASSFGLGTSTYEQYFGPGTRLTVT.

This clone has only a few counts. J is TRBJ1-3 and V is TRBV7-2, with 8 bases matching TRBD1. Germline V gene lookup returns CDR1 SGHTA and CDR2 FQGNSA. CDR3 length: 14 residues. V gave up 2 bases and J gave up 8 bases; unmatched junction bases: 5. CDR3 residues: CASSLSGQGDTIYF. The CDR3 DNA follows: TGTGCCAGCAGCTTAAGTGGACAGGGTGACACCATATATTTT.

Note on this clone: In the same sample, other DNA sequences code for this CDR3. This chain joins TRBV7-9 and TRBJ1-5; D might be TRBD1 (5 bases). CDR1 and CDR2 (germline): SEHNR, FQNEAQ (reference sequence). CDR3 size: 14 residues. Trimming stripped 1 base from V and 7 bases from J, with 11 bases between. CDR3 nucleotides: TGTGCCAGCAGCTTAGATGGGGGAAGACAGCCCCAGCATTTT. Protein: CASSLDGGRQPQHF.

The chain couples TRBV7-9 to TRBJ2-2; D gene ambiguous. Between the trimmed V and J ends, which lost 1 base and 2 bases, there was a span of 8 bases. The CDR3 spans 15 residues. Germline loops: CDR1 SEHNR, CDR2 FQNEAQ (reference sequence). As DNA, the CDR3 is TGTGCCAGCAGCTTAGAGGGATTCAACACCGGGGAGCTGTTTTTT. Protein: CASSLEGFNTGELFF.

This clone has just a few counts. The chain is built from TRBV7-6 and TRBJ2-3; D uncertain. This CDR3 has 13 amino acids. V lost 5 bases and J lost 4, with 10 bases in between. The germline V gene encodes CDR1 SGHVS and CDR2 FNYEAQ. CDR3 region: CASSHAGSDTQYF. CDR3 nucleotides: TGTGCCAGCAGCCATGCTGGGTCAGATACGCAGTATTTT.

The V gene is TRBV29-1, the J gene TRBJ1-2; possible D gene TRBD1, 5 bases. The CDR3 has 15 residues. The germline V gene has CDR1 SQVTM and CDR2 ANQGSEA. The V end lost 3 bases, the J end lost 4 bases, and 18 bases lay between the germline ends. The CDR3 reads CSVEAGLGAIYGYTF. CDR3 in DNA: TGCAGCGTTGAGGCGGGACTTGGGGCTATCTATGGCTACACCTTC.

This clone came up a few times. The gene calls are TRBV28 and TRBJ2-2, with 7 bases identical to TRBD2. Losses at the gene ends were 3 bases for V and 0 bases for J; bases not matched to a gene: 4. CDR3 length: 16 residues. CDR1 and CDR2 from the germline V gene are MDHEN and SYDVKM. The DNA for the CDR3 is TGTGCCAGCAGTTTGGCGGGGGTCCCGAACACCGGGGAGCTGTTTTTT. Translated: CASSLAGVPNTGELFF.

This clone has a handful of counts. The chain recombines TRBV5-6 with TRBJ2-3, with TRBD1 matching over 7 bases. The V segment lost 4 bases and the J segment 6 bases; nucleotides outside the gene matches: 11. The CDR3 consists of 15 residues. Germline V gene data show CDR1 as SGHDT and CDR2 as YYEEEE. The CDR3 here is CASSLRPGGVDTQYF. In DNA, the CDR3 is TGTGCCAGCAGCCTGCGGCCAGGGGGTGTGGATACGCAGTATTTT.

V is TRBV28 and J is TRBJ1-2, with D uncertain. V lost 2 bases to trimming and J lost 5 bases, with 9 bases between them. Germline loops: CDR1 MDHEN, CDR2 SYDVKM. This CDR3 comprises 13 residues. This chain's CDR3 is CASSLNLIYGYTF. CDR3 coding DNA: TGTGCCAGCAGTTTAAATCTGATTTATGGCTACACCTTC.

The CDR3 sequence: CASSLGGRDRGKDTQYF. DNA for the CDR3: TGTGCCAGCAGCTTGGGGGGCCGGGACAGGGGGAAAGATACGCAGTATTTT. This rearrangement joins TRBV5-4 to TRBJ2-3, with 11 bases lining up with TRBD1. Germline loops: CDR1 SGHNT, CDR2 YYREEE (reference sequence). The CDR3 loop spans 17 amino acids. V was pared by 0 bases and J by 5 bases, with 8 bases of the junction left unmatched.

The rearrangement uses TRBV21-1 and TRBJ1-2. TRBV21-1 constitutes a pseudogene. The CDR3 length is 13 residues. CDR3 sequence reads: CASSNPRPYGYTF. CDR3 DNA sequence: TGTGCCAGCAGCAACCCAAGACCATATGGCTACACCTTC.

The chain carries TRBV29-1 and TRBJ1-1, with D unclear. Germline V lookup: CDR1 SQVTM, CDR2 ANQGSEA. The germline V and J ends were trimmed by 7 bases and 1 base, with 7 bases remaining between them. CDR3 length equals 11 residues. The CDR3 DNA reads TGCAGCGCGTACAAGAACACTGAAGCTTTCTTT. This encodes CSAYKNTEAFF. Complete variable domain (other parts from reference TRBV29-1 and TRBJ1-1): SAVISQKPSRDICQRGTSLTIQCQVDSQVTMMFWYRQQPGQSLTLIATANQGSEATYESGFVIDKFPISRPNLTFSTLTVSNMSPEDSSIYLCSAYKNTEAFFGQGTRLTVV.

This clone was found a few times. CDR3 in DNA: TGCGCCAGCAGCCTCCCCGCCGGGGACCACTACGAGCAGTACTTC. It yields the protein CASSLPAGDHYEQYF. The gene calls are TRBV5-1 and TRBJ2-7; perhaps D is TRBD1 or TRBD2 (5 bases each). Trimming took 4 bases from V and 3 from J, leaving 17 bases between them. The CDR3 is made up of 15 amino acids. The germline gives CDR1 SGHRS, CDR2 YFSETQ.